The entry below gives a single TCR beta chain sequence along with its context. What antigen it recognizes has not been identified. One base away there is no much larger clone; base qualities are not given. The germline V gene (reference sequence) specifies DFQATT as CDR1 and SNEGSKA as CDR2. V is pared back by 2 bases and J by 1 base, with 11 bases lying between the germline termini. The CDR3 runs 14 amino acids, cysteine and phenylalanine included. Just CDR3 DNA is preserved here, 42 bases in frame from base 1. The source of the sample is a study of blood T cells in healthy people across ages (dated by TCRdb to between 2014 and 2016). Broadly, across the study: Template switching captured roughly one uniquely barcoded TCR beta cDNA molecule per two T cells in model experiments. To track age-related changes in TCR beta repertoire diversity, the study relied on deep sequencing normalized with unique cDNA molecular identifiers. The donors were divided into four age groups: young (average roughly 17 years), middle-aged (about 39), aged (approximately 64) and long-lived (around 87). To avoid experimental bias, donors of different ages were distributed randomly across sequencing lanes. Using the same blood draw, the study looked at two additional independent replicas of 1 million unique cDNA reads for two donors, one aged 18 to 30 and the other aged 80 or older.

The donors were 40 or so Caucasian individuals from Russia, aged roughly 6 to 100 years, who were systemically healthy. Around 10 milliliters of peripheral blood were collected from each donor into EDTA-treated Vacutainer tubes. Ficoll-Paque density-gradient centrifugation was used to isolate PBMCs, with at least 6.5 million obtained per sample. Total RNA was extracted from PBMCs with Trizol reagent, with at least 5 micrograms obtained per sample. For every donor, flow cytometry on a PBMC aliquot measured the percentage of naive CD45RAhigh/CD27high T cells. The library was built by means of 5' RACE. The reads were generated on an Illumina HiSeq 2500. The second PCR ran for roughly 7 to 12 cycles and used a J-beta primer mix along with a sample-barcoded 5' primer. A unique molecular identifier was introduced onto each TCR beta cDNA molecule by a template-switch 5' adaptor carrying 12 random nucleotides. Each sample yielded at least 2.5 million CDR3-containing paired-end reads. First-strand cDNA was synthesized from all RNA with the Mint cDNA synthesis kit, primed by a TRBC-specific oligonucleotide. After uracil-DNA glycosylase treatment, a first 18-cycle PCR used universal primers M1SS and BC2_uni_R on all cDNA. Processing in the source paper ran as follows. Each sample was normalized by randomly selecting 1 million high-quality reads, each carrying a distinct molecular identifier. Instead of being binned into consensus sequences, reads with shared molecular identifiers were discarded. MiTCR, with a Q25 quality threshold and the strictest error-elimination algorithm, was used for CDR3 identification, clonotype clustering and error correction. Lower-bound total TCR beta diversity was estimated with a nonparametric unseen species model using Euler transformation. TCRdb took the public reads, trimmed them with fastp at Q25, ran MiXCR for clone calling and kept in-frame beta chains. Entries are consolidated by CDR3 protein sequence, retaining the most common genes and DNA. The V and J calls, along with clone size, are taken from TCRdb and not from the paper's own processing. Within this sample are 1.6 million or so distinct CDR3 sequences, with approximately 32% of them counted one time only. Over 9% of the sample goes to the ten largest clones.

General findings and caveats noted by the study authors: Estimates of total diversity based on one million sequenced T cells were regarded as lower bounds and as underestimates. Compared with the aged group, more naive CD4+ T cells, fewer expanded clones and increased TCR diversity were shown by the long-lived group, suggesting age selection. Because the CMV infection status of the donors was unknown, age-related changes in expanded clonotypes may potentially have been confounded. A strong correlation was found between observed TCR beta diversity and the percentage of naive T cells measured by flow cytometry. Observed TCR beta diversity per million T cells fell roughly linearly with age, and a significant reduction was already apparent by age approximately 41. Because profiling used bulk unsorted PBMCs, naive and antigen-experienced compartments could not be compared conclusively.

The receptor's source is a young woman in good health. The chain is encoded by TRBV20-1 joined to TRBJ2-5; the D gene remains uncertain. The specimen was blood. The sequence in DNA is TGCAGTGCTAGAATTCCGCTCCTCCAAGAGACCCAGTACTTC. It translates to CSARIPLLQETQYF.